The TCR beta chain described here comes from a study of cytomegalovirus exposure and HLA in healthy donors. Study findings and constraints: Many donors carried some public TCRs, although rarity characterized most TCR sequences. Association of a missense DCLRE1C variant with TCR beta V- and J-gene trimming was reported in a later analysis.

Note on this clone: Its target is unknown.

Germline V gene sequence: CDR1 SGHTA, CDR2 FQGNSA. The V gene lost 5 bases and the J gene lost 0 bases, with 11 bases spanning the gap. The CDR3 contains 14 residues. PCR used 60 Vbeta primers and 13 Jbeta primers. The data were produced by immunoSEQ multiplex PCR, yet TCRdb's version contains in-frame clones alone and is incomplete. Of 120,000 or so clones listed, roughly 80% are singletons. This receptor was identified in a man aged 25 to 40 in good health and CMV-seropositive. Source material: PBMCs. This rearrangement joins TRBV7-2 to TRBJ2-7, with D possibly TRBD2 on 6 matching bases. CDR3 loop: CASSPSGDSYEQYF. The CDR3 nucleotides read TGTGCCAGCAGCCCGTCGGGGGACTCCTACGAGCAGTACTTC.